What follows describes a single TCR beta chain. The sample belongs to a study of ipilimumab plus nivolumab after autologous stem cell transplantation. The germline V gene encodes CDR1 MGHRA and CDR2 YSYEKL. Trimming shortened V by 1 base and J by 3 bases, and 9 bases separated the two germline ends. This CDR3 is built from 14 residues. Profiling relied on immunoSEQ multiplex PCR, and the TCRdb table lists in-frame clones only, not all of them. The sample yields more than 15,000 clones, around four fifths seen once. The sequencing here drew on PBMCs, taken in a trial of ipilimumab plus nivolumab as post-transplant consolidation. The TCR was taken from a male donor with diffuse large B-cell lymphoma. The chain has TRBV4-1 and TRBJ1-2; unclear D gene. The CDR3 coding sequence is TGCGCCAGCAGCCAAGTGTCTCGTGACTATGGCTACACCTTC. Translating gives CASSQVSRDYGYTF.